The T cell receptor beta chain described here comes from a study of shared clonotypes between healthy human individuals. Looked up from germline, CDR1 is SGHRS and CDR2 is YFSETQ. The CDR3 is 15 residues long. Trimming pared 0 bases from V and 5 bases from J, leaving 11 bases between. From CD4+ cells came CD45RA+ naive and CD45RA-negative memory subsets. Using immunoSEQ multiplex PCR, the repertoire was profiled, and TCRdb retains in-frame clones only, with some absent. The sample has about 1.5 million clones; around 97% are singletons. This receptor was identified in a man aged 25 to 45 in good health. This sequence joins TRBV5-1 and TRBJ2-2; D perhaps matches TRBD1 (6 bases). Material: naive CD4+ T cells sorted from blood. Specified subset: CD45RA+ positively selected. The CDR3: CASSLEGHGTGELFF. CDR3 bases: TGCGCCAGCAGCTTGGAGGGACACGGGACCGGGGAGCTGTTTTTT.